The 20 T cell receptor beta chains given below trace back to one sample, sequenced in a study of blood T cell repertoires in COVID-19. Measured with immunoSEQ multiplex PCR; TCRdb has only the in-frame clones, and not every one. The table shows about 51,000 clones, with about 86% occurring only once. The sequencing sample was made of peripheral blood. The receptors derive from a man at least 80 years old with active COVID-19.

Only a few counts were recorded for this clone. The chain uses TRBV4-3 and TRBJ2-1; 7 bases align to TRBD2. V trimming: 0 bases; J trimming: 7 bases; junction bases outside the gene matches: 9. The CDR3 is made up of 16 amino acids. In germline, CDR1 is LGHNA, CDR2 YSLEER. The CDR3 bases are TGCGCCAGCAGCCAAGATTGGGGGAGGGCATTGAATGAGCAGTTCTTC. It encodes CASSQDWGRALNEQFF.

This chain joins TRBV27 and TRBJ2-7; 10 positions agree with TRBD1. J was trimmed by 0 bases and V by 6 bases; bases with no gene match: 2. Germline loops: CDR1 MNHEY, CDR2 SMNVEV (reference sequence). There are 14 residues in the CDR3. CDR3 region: CASRRTGGSYEQYF. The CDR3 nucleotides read TGTGCCAGCAGAAGGACAGGGGGCTCCTACGAGCAGTACTTC.

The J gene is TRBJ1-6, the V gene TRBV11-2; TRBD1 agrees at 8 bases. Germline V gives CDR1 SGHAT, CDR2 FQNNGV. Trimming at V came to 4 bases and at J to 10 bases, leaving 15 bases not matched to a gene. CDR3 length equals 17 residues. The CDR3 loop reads CASSSIRRQGLGSPLHF. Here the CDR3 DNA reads TGTGCCAGCAGCTCAATTAGGAGACAGGGGTTGGGGTCACCCCTCCACTTT.

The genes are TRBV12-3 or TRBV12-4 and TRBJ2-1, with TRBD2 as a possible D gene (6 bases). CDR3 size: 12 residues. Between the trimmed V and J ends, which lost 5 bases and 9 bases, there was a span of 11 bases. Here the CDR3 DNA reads TGTGCCAGCAGTGAGACTAGTGGTGAGCAGTTCTTC. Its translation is CASSETSGEQFF.

The chain's CDR3 is CASFRGGYGYTF. For the CDR3, the DNA is TGTGCCTCCTTCCGTGGGGGGTATGGCTACACCTTC. The V and J genes are TRBV30 and TRBJ1-2; tentatively, D is TRBD1 (5 bases). Germline CDR1 and CDR2: GTSNPN and SVGIG (reference sequence). The germline V and J ends were trimmed by 7 bases and 5 bases, with 14 bases remaining between them. CDR3 length: 12 residues.

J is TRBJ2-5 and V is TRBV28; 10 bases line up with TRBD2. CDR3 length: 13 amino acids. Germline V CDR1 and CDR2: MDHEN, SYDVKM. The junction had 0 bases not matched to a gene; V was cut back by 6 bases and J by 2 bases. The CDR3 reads CASRLAGQETQYF. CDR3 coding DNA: TGTGCCAGCAGACTAGCGGGACAAGAGACCCAGTACTTC.

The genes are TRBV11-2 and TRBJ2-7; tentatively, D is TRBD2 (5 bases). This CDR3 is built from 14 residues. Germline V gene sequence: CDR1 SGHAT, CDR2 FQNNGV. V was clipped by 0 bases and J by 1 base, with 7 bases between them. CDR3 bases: TGTGCCAGCAGCTTAGACGGGAAGTCCTACGAGCAGTACTTC. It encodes CASSLDGKSYEQYF. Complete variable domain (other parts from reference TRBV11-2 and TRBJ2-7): EAGVAQSPRYKIIEKRQSVAFWCNPISGHATLYWYQQILGQGPKLLIQFQNNGVVDDSQLPKDRFSAERLKGVDSTLKIQPAKLEDSAVYLCASSLDGKSYEQYFGPGTRLTVT.

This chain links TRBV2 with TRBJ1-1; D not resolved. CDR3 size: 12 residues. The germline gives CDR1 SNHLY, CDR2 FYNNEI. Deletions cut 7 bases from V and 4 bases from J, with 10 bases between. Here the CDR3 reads CASIGGSTEAFF. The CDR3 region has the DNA TGTGCCAGCATAGGCGGGAGCACTGAAGCTTTCTTT.

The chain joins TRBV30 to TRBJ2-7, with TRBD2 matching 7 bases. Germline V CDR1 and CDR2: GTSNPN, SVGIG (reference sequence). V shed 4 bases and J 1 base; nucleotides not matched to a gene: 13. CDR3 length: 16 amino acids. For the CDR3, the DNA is TGTGCCTGGATGGGCGGGAGTGGGGCGGCGTCCTACGAGCAGTACTTC. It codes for CAWMGGSGAASYEQYF.

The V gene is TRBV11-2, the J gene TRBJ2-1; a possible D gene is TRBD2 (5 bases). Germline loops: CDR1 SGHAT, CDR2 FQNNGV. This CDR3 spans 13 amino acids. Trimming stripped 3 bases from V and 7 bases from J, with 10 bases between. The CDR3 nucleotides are TGTGCCAGCAGCTTCGGGGAATGGAATGAGCAGTTCTTC. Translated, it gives CASSFGEWNEQFF.

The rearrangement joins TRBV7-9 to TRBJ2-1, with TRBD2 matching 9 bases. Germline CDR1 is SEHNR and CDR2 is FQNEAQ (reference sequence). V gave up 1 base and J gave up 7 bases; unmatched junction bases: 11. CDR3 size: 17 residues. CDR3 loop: CASSLVAASGRTNEQFF. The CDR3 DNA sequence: TGTGCCAGCAGCTTAGTCGCGGCCAGCGGGAGGACGAATGAGCAGTTCTTC. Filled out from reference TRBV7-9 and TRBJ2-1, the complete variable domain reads DTGVSQNPRHKITKRGQNVTFRCDPISEHNRLYWYRQTLGQGPEFLTYFQNEAQLEKSRLLSDRFSAERPKGSFSTLEIQRTEQGDSAMYLCASSLVAASGRTNEQFFGPGTRLTVL.

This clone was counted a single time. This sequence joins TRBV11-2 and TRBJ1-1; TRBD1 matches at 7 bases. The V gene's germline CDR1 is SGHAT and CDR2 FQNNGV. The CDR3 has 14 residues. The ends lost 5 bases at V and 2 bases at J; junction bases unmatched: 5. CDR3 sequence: CASSPGQPNTEAFF. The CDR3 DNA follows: TGTGCCAGCAGCCCGGGACAGCCAAACACTGAAGCTTTCTTT.

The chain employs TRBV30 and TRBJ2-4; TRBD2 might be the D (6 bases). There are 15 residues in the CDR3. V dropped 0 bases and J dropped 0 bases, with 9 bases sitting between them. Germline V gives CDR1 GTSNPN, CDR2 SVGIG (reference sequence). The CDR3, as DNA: TGTGCCTGGAGTGTTAGTAGCGGAGCCAAAAACATTCAGTACTTC. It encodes CAWSVSSGAKNIQYF.

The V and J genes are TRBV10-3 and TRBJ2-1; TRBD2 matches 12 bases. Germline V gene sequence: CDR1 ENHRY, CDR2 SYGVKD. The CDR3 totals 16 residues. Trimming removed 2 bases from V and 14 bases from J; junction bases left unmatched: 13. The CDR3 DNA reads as TGTGCCATCAGTGAGACTGCTAGCGGGAGGGCCCCGTGGGAGTTCTTC. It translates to CAISETASGRAPWEFF.

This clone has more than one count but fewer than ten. CDR3 amino acids: CASSAEDQPQHF. Written as DNA, the CDR3 is TGTGCCAGCAGCGCCGAGGATCAGCCCCAGCATTTT. J is TRBJ1-5 and V is TRBV2; D unresolved. Trimming stripped 6 bases from V and 5 bases from J, with 8 bases between. This CDR3 region has 12 residues. Germline values: CDR1 SNHLY, CDR2 FYNNEI.

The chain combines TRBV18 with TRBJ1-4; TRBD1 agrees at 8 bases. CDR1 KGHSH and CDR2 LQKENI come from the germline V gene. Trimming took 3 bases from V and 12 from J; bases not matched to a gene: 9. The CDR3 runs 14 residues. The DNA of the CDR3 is TGTGCCAGCTCACCTAGGGACAGGAGCGCCGAACTGTTTTTT. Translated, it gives CASSPRDRSAELFF.

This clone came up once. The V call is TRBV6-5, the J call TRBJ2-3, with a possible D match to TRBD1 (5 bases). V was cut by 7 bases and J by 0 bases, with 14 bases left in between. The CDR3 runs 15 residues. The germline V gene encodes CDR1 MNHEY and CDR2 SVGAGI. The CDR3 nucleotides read TGTGCCAGCAAGGGGTTTGGTACTAGCACAGATACGCAGTATTTT. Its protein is CASKGFGTSTDTQYF.

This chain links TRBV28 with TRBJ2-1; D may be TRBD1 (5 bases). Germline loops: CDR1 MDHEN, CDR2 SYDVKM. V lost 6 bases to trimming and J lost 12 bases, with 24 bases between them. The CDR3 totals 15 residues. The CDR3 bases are TGTGCCAGCAGCATTCCGGCCACAGGACCCGGCGGGCAGTTCTTC. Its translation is CASSIPATGPGGQFF.

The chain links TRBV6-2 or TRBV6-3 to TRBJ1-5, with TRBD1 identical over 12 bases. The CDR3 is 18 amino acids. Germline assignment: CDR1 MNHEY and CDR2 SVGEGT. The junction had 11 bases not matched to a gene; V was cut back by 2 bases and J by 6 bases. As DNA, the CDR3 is TGTGCCAGCAGTTACGGTCGGGACAGGGGGCGCAAAGCTCAGCCCCAGCATTTT. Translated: CASSYGRDRGRKAQPQHF.

The CDR3: CAFQALRGNGNTIYF. The CDR3 nucleotides read TGTGCCTTCCAGGCCCTTCGGGGGAACGGAAACACCATATATTTT. V gene TRBV30 combines with J gene TRBJ1-3; D possibly corresponds to TRBD1 (5 bases). Germline CDR1 GTSNPN, CDR2 SVGIG (reference sequence). This CDR3 has 15 residues. The germline V and J ends were trimmed by 7 bases and 4 bases, with 20 bases remaining between them.